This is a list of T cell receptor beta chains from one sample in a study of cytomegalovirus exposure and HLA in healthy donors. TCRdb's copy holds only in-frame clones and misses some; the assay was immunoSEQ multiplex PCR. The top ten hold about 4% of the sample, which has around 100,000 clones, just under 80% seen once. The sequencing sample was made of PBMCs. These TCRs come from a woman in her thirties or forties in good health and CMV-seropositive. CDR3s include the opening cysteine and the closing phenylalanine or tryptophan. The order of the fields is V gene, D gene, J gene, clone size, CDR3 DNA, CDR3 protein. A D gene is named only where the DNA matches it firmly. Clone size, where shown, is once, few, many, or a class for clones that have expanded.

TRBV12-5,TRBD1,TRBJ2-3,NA,TGTGCTAGTGGTTTGGGACAGGGGCACACAGATACGCAGTATTTT,CASGLGQGHTDTQYF
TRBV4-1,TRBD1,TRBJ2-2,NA,TGCGCCAGCAGCCTGTGGGACAGGGACACCGGGGAGCTGTTTTTT,CASSLWDRDTGELFF
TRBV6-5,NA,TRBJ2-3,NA,TGTGCCAGCAGTTACAGGGGGTATGGCACAGATACGCAGTATTTT,CASSYRGYGTDTQYF
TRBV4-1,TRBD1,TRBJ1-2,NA,TGCGCCAGCAGGGAACAGACAGGGTATCGCTATGGCTACACCTTC,CASREQTGYRYGYTF
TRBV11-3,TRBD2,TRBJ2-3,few,TGTGCCAGCAGCATTACGACTAGCGTGTATACGCAGTATTTT,CASSITTSVYTQYF
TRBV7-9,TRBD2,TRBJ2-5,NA,TGTGCCAGCAGCTCCAGTAGCGGGAGCAATCTGGAGACCCAGTACTTC,CASSSSSGSNLETQYF
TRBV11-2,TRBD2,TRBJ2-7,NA,TGTGCCAGCAGCTTAGCAGGTAGCGGGATAGTATACGAGCAGTACTTC,CASSLAGSGIVYEQYF
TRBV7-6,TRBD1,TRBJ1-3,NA,TGTGCCAGCAGCCCGTCACAGGGGGCGTCTGGAAACACCATATATTTT,CASSPSQGASGNTIYF
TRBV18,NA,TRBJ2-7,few,TGTGCCAGCTCACATGGGGACACTTACTACGAGCAGTACTTC,CASSHGDTYYEQYF
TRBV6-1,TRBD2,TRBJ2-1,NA,TGTGCCAGCTTCAGAGCGGGAGGGCCTTACAATGAGCAGTTCTTC,CASFRAGGPYNEQFF
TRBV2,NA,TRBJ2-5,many,TGTGCCAGTTCCTATGAAGAGACCCAGTACTTC,CASSYEETQYF
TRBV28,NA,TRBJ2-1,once,TGTGCCAGCAGTACCCTTTTGGCTACTAGCTATCATGAGCAGTTCTTC,CASSTLLATSYHEQFF
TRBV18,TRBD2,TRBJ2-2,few,TGTGCCAGCTCACCACCTGTGACTAGCGGACACACCGGGGAGCTGTTTTTT,CASSPPVTSGHTGELFF
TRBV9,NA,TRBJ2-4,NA,TGTGCCAGCAGCGAGCTAGCGAATAAAAACATTCAGTACTTC,CASSELANKNIQYF
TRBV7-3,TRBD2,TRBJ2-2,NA,TGTGCCAGCAGCCGCCTGGGACTAGCGGGAGGCCGGGGCACCGGGGAGCTGTTTTTT,CASSRLGLAGGRGTGELFF
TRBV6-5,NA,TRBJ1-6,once,TGTGCCAGCAGTTACTCGAGGAGGGTCGGAGATTCACCCCTCCACTTT,CASSYSRRVGDSPLHF
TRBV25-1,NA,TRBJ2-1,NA,TGTGCCAGCAGTTCCTACGGGGAATACAATGAGCAGTTCTTC,CASSSYGEYNEQFF
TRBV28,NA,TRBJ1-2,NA,TGTGCCAGCAGTTTGGGCAGGGCCCTCTATGGCTACACCTTC,CASSLGRALYGYTF
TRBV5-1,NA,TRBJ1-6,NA,TGCGCCAGCAGCTTGGGGGCTCATAATTCACCCCTCCACTTT,CASSLGAHNSPLHF
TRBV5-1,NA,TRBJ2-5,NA,TGCGCCAGCAGCTTGGGAATCCGGGGAGAGACCCAGTACTTC,CASSLGIRGETQYF
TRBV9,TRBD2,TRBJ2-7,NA,TGTGCCAGCAGGGGGACTACTGGGGAGCAGTACTTC,CASRGTTGEQYF
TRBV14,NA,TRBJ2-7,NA,TGTGCCAGCAGCCAAGGACAGACACGAACCTACGAGCAGTACTTC,CASSQGQTRTYEQYF
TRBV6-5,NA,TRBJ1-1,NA,TGTGCCAGCAGTTTGTCTCTCTGGAACACTGAAGCTTTCTTT,CASSLSLWNTEAFF
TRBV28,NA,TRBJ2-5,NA,TGTGCCAGCAGTTCCTCCAGGGAAGAGACCCAGTACTTC,CASSSSREETQYF
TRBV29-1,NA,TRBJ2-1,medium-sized,TGCAGCGTTGGGGACTTCATGCCAGTGGGGTACAATGAGCAGTTCTTC,CSVGDFMPVGYNEQFF
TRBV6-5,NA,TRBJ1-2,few,TGTGCCAGCAGTTACTCGGAGGCCGGTGGCTACACCTTC,CASSYSEAGGYTF
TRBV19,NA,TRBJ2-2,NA,TGTGCCAGTAGCTTAAACACCGGGGAGCTGTTTTTT,CASSLNTGELFF
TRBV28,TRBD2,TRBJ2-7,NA,TGTGCCAGCCGGACTAGCGGTTACTACGAGCAGTACTTC,CASRTSGYYEQYF
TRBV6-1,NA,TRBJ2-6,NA,TGTGCCAGCAGTGAATCTGGGGGGGCCGGGGCCAACGTCCTGACTTTC,CASSESGGAGANVLTF
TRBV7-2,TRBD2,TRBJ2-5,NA,TGTGCCAGCAGCTCAGGACTAGGGGAAGTGGAGACCCAGTACTTC,CASSSGLGEVETQYF
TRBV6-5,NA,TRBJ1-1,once,TGTGCCAGCAGGCGGACACGCAACACTGAAGCTTTCTTT,CASRRTRNTEAFF
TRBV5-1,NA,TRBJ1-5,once,TGCGCCAGCAAGAAGTTCGGAGTCAATCAGCCCCAGCATTTT,CASKKFGVNQPQHF
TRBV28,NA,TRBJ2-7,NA,TGTGCCAGCAGTTCGGGGGATCGGACGTTTTTTTCCTACGAGCAGTACTTC,CASSSGDRTFFSYEQYF
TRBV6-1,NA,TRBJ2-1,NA,TGTGCCAGCAGCTCCTACCATCCCTACAATGAGCAGTTCTTC,CASSSYHPYNEQFF
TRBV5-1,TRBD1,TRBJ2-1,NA,TGCGCGAGCGGAACCCAGGACAGGGGGCACGATGAGCAGTTCTTC,CASGTQDRGHDEQFF
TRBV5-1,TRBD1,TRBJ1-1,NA,TGCGCCAGCAGCTTCACAGGGGGGAACACTGAAGCTTTCTTT,CASSFTGGNTEAFF
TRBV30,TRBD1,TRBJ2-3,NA,TGTGCCTGGAGTGGACAGGGTGGCACAGATACGCAGTATTTT,CAWSGQGGTDTQYF
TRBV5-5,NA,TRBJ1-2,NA,TGTGCCAGCAGCTTGGACACCGATAACTATGGCTACACCTTC,CASSLDTDNYGYTF
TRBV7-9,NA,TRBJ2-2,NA,TGTGCCAGCAGCGGACACAAGGGATCGAACACCGGGGAGCTGTTTTTT,CASSGHKGSNTGELFF
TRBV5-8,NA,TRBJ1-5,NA,TGTGCCAGCACTTGGGGGGGGGCTGGACAGCCCCAGCATTTT,CASTWGGAGQPQHF
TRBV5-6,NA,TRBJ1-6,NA,TGTGCCAGCAGCCTGGGGACACAGCTAACCTATTCACCCCTCCACTTT,CASSLGTQLTYSPLHF
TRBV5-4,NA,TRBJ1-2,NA,TGTGCCAGCAGCTTGGGGGGAGTCTATGGCTACACCTTC,CASSLGGVYGYTF
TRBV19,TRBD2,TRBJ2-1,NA,TGTGCCAGTAGTATCCCTCCCGGGACTAGCGGGAAATTAACCTACAATGAGCAGTTCTTC,CASSIPPGTSGKLTYNEQFF
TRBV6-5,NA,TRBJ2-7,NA,TGTGCCAGCAGTTGGGGACAAAGTGAGGACGAGCAGTACTTC,CASSWGQSEDEQYF
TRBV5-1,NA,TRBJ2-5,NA,TGCGCCAGCAGCTCAAGCCAGACTACGCCAAGGGAGACCCAGTACTTC,CASSSSQTTPRETQYF
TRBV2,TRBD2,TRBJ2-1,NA,TGTGCCGCCCGACTAGCGGGAGGGCCGATGAATGAGCAGTTCTTC,CAARLAGGPMNEQFF
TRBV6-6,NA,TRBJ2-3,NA,TGTGCCAGCAGTCGCCAGCACAGGGCAGATACGCAGTATTTT,CASSRQHRADTQYF
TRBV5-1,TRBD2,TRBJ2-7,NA,TGCGCCAGCAGCTTGGGTCAGGGAGTAGCGGGAGCCTACGAGCAGTACTTC,CASSLGQGVAGAYEQYF
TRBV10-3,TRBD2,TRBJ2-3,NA,TGTGCCATCAGTGACGGGACTAGCGGAGATACGCAGTATTTT,CAISDGTSGDTQYF
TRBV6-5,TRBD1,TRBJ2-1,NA,TGTGCCAGCAGTTACTCAGGGGGCCACAATGAGCAGTTCTTC,CASSYSGGHNEQFF
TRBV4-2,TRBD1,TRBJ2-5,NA,TGTGCCAGCAGCCCGGACAGGGGTCGGGAGACCCAGTACTTC,CASSPDRGRETQYF